This T cell receptor (beta chain) was recovered during a study of blood T cell repertoires in COVID-19. Study-wide context: Acute and convalescent COVID-19 specimens originated in the United States, Italy and Spain. T cells, B-cell-depleted T cells, or PBMCs supplied cDNA or gDNA.

Germline lookup yields CDR1 LGHDT and CDR2 YNNKEL (reference sequence). With 6 bases removed from V and 4 bases from J, the gap between germline ends came to 9 bases. CDR3 size: 12 residues. Under the authors' procedure: Amplification with reference gene primers provided the estimates of nucleated cell counts. Method: immunoSEQ multiplex PCR; TCRdb's copy keeps in-frame clones and lacks some. The V and J calls and clone size are taken from that table; D and trimming were inferred from the DNA. The top ten clones hold roughly 5.6% of a sample with under 200,000 clones, around 89% of them seen once. What was sequenced was peripheral blood. The chain recombines TRBV3-1 (or the pseudogene TRBV3-2) with TRBJ1-1; maybe TRBD1 (6 bases). This clonotype was sampled from a man aged 35 to 55 with active or convalescent COVID-19. The CDR3 coding sequence is TGTGCCAGCAGTCAGGGGTTCACTGAAGCTTTCTTT. Its protein is CASSQGFTEAFF.